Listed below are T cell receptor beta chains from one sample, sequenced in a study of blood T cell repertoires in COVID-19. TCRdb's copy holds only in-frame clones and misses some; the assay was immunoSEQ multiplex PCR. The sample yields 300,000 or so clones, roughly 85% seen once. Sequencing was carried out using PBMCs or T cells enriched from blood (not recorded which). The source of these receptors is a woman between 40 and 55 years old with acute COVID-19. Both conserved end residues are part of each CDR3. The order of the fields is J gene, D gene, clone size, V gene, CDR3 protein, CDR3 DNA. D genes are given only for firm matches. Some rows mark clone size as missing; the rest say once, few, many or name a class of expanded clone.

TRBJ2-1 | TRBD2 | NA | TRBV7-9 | CASSLAGGTYNEQFF | TGTGCCAGCAGCTTAGCGGGAGGGACCTACAATGAGCAGTTCTTC
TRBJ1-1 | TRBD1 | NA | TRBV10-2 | CASSVRQGNTEAFF | TGCGCCAGCAGTGTCCGACAGGGAAACACTGAAGCTTTCTTT
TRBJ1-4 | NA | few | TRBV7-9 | CASSLAVGGEKLFF | TGTGCCAGCAGCTTAGCGGTCGGAGGGGAAAAACTGTTTTTT
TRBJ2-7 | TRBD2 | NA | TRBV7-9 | CASSYGTSGRLSYEQYF | TGTGCCAGCAGCTACGGGACTAGCGGGAGGCTATCCTACGAGCAGTACTTC
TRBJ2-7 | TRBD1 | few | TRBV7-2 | CASSIGTGGPHFLF | TGTGCCAGCAGCATTGGGACAGGGGGACCCCATTTTCTGTTC
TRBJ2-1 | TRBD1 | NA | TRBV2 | CASRETPGQGLNEQFF | TGTGCCAGCAGGGAAACGCCGGGACAGGGTCTGAATGAGCAGTTCTTC
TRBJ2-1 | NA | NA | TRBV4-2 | CASSQERENEQFF | TGTGCCAGCAGCCAAGAGAGGGAGAATGAGCAGTTCTTC
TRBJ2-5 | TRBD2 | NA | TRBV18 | CASSLLAGVQETQYF | TGTGCCAGCTCACTACTAGCGGGAGTCCAAGAGACCCAGTACTTC
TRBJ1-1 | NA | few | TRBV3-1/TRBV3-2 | CASSQVSRGATEAFF | TGTGCCAGCAGCCAAGTCAGCCGGGGAGCCACTGAAGCTTTCTTT
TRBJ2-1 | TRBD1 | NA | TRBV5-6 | CASSPGTGGPYNEQFF | TGTGCCAGCAGCCCAGGTACAGGGGGCCCCTACAATGAGCAGTTCTTC
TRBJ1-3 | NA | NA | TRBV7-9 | CASSLGLSPGNTIYF | TGTGCCAGCAGCTTAGGGTTGAGCCCTGGAAACACCATATATTTT
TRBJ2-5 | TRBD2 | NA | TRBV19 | CASSMTSIIRLAGGEETQYF | TGTGCCAGTAGTATGACCTCGATCATCCGACTAGCGGGAGGGGAAGAGACCCAGTACTTC
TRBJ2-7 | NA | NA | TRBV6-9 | CASVRGCQYEQYF | TGTGCCAGCGTACGAGGATGCCAATACGAGCAGTACTTC
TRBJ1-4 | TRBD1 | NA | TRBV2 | CASRTQGDGGEKLFF | TGTGCCAGCAGGACACAGGGGGACGGGGGTGAAAAACTGTTTTTT
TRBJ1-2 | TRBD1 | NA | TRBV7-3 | CASSLMGTGNYGYTF | TGTGCCAGCAGCTTAATGGGGACAGGGAACTATGGCTACACCTTC
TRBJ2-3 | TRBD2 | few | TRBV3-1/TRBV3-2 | CASSRTSGGPTDTQYF | TGTGCCAGCAGCCGGACTAGCGGGGGACCCACAGATACGCAGTATTTT
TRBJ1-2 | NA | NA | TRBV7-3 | CASSLVHGDGYTF | TGTGCCAGCAGCTTAGTGCACGGGGATGGCTACACCTTC
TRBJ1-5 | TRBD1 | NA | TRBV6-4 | CARQFFTGAHQPQHF | TGTGCCAGACAATTTTTTACAGGGGCGCACCAGCCCCAGCATTTT
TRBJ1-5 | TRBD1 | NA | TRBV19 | CASSIATPGTGVGGNQPQHF | TGTGCCAGTAGTATAGCGACCCCCGGGACAGGGGTCGGAGGCAATCAGCCCCAGCATTTT
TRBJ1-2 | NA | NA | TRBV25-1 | CASSEYRGGTNYGYTF | TGTGCCAGCAGTGAATATCGGGGAGGGACCAACTATGGCTACACCTTC
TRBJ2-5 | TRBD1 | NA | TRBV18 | CASSPRQGQETQYF | TGTGCCAGCTCACCGAGACAGGGTCAAGAGACCCAGTACTTC
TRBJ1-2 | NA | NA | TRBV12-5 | CASALRAGAYGYTF | TGTGCTAGTGCCTTACGAGCAGGGGCCTATGGCTACACCTTC
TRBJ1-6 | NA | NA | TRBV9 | CASSARPDSSGGSPLHF | TGTGCCAGCAGCGCTCGACCGGACTCCTCAGGTGGTTCACCCCTCCACTTT
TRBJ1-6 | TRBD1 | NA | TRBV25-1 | CASRGCDRGKCNSPLHF | TGTGCCAGCAGAGGTTGCGACAGGGGGAAGTGTAATTCACCCCTCCACTTT
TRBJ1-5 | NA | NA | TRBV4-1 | CASSLQENSNQPQHF | TGCGCCAGCAGCCTACAGGAGAATAGCAATCAGCCCCAGCATTTT
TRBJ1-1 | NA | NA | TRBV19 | CASSLTVYTEAFF | TGTGCCAGTAGCCTCACAGTCTACACTGAAGCTTTCTTT
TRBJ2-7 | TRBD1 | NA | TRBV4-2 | CASSHDNRGAALYEQYF | TGTGCCAGCAGCCACGATAACAGGGGGGCAGCGTTGTACGAGCAGTACTTC
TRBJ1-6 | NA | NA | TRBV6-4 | CASSEGADLGSPLHF | TGTGCCAGCAGTGAAGGGGCCGACCTGGGATCACCCCTCCACTTT
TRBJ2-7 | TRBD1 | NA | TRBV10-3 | CATTLGGQGTRGYEQYF | TGTGCCACAACCCTCGGGGGACAGGGGACCCGGGGCTACGAGCAGTACTTC
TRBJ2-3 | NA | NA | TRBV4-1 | CASSQDSWTDTQYF | TGCGCCAGCAGCCAAGATAGTTGGACAGATACGCAGTATTTT
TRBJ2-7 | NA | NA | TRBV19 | CASSTGLGQREQYF | TGTGCCAGTAGTACCGGACTCGGGCAGAGGGAGCAGTACTTC
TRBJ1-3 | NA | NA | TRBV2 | CASSSRGRVSGNTIYF | TGTGCCAGCAGCTCCAGGGGACGAGTCTCTGGAAACACCATATATTTT
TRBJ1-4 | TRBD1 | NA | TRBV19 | CASSIETGTASTNEKLFF | TGTGCCAGTAGTATAGAGACCGGGACAGCTTCAACTAATGAAAAACTGTTTTTT
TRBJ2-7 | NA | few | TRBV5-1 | CASSQGPSGATYEQYF | TGCGCCAGCAGCCAGGGGCCCAGCGGGGCTACCTACGAGCAGTACTTC